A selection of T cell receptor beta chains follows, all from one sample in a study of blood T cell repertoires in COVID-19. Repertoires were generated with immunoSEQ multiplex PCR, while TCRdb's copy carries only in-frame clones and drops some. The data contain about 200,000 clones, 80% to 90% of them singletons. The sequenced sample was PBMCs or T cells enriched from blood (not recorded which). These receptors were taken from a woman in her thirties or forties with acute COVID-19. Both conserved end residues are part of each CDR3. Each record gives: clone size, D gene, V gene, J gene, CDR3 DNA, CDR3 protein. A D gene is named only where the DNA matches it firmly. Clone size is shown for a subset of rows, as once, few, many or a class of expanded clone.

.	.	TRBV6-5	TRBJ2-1	TGTGCCAGCAGTTACTCCCGGGTCCCCTCCTACAATGAGCAGTTCTTC	CASSYSRVPSYNEQFF
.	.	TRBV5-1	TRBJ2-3	TGCGCCAGCAGCTTGGGGAACGGCCCTAGGGATACGCAGTATTTT	CASSLGNGPRDTQYF
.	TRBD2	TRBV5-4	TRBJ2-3	TGTGCCAGCAGCTCCCATCTAGCGGGAGGGCGACGGAATACGCAGTATTTT	CASSSHLAGGRRNTQYF
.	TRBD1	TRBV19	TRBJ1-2	TGTGCCAGTAGTATTGCCCAGGGGGCAGACTATGGCTACACCTTC	CASSIAQGADYGYTF
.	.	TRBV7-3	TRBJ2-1	TGTGCCAGCAGCCGCTCGGGACAAAGGGCGTCCGGCGAGCAGTTCTTC	CASSRSGQRASGEQFF
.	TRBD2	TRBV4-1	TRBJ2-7	TGCGCCAGCAGCCAAGATCAGGCTAGCGGGAGGAGGGAGCAGTACTTC	CASSQDQASGRREQYF
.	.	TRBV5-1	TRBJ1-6	TGCGCCAGCAGCTTAGGCGGGAATTCACCCCTCCACTTT	CASSLGGNSPLHF
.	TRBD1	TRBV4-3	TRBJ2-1	TGCGCCAGCAGCTTGGGACAGGGGAAAGTTGATGAGCAGTTCTTC	CASSLGQGKVDEQFF
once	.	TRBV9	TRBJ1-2	TGTGCCAGCAGCGCCCGCCCAGAAGCGGGCTATGGCTACACCTTC	CASSARPEAGYGYTF
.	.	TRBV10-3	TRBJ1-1	TGTGCCATCAGTGCCTTTACTCCAGGGAACACTGAAGCTTTCTTT	CAISAFTPGNTEAFF
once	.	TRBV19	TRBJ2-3	TGTGCCAGTAGTATAGCCTCAGATACGCAGTATTTT	CASSIASDTQYF
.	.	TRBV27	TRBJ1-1	TGTGCCAGCAGTTCGACGCGAAGGGGAATCCAAGCTTTCTTT	CASSSTRRGIQAFF
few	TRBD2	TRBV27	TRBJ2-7	TGTGCCAGCAGTTCCTTAGCGGGAGTCTACGAGCAGTACTTC	CASSSLAGVYEQYF
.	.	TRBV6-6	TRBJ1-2	TGTGCCAGCAGTTACTCGAGGCAGCTCTATGGCTACACCTTC	CASSYSRQLYGYTF
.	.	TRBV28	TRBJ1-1	TGTGCCAGCAGAGGGGGGGACGTTAGAATGAACACTGAAGCTTTCTTT	CASRGGDVRMNTEAFF
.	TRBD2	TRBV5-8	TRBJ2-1	TGTGCCAGCAGCCTCGGGACTAGCGGGAGTCAGAATGAGCAGTTCTTC	CASSLGTSGSQNEQFF
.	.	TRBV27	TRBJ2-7	TGTGCCAGCAGTTTCCTCGGGAGCGGCGAGCAGTACTTC	CASSFLGSGEQYF
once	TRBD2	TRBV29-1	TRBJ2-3	TGCAGCGTTGGGGACTATCGAGTCACAGATACGCAGTATTTT	CSVGDYRVTDTQYF
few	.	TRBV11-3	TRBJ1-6	TGTGCCAGCAGCTCCTTATCCAATTCACCCCTCCACTTT	CASSSLSNSPLHF
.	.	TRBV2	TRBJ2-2	TGTGCCAGCAGTCGGAGACTGTCGAACACCGGGGAGCTGTTTTTT	CASSRRLSNTGELFF
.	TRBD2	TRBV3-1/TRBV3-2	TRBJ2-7	TGTGCCAGCAGCCAGGGACTAGTGTCAGGCGAGCAGTACTTC	CASSQGLVSGEQYF
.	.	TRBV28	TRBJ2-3	TGTGCCAGCAGTTCTGGAGCCACAGATACGCAGTATTTT	CASSSGATDTQYF
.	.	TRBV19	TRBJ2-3	TGTGCCAGTAGCCCTTGGGAGGCAGATACGCAGTATTTT	CASSPWEADTQYF
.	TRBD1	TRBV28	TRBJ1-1	TGTGCCAGCAGCGGGTGGACAGGGACGAACACTGAAGCTTTCTTT	CASSGWTGTNTEAFF
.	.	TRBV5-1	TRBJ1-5	TGCGCCAGCAGCTTGGACCGAGATCAGCCCCAGCATTTT	CASSLDRDQPQHF
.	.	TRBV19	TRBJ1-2	TGTGCCAGTAAGTGGCAGGGCAATGGAGGCTACACCTTC	CASKWQGNGGYTF
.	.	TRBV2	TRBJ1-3	TGTGCCAGCAGTGTAGGAACCGGAGGCACCATATATTTT	CASSVGTGGTIYF
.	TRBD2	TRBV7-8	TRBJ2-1	TGTGCCAGCAGCTTAGACTCTACTAGCGGGGTTAGCTCCTACAATGAGCAGTTCTTC	CASSLDSTSGVSSYNEQFF
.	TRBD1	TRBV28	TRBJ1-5	TGTGCCAGCAGACCCGGACAGGGAGGTCAGCCCCAGCATTTT	CASRPGQGGQPQHF
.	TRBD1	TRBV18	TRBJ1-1	TGTGCCAGCTGGGGACAGGCGATAAACACTGAAGCTTTCTTT	CASWGQAINTEAFF
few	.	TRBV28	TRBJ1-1	TGTGCCAGCAGTTTAGGAGCGGGTACCACTGAAGCTTTCTTT	CASSLGAGTTEAFF
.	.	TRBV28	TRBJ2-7	TGTGCCAGCAGTTTAACTACAGGGAAACCCTCCTACGAGCAGTACTTC	CASSLTTGKPSYEQYF
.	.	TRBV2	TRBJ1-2	TGTGCCAGCAGTGAAGTCCGCTCGGGGGACGGCTACACCTTC	CASSEVRSGDGYTF
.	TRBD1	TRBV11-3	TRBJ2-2	TGTGCCAGCAGCAAACGGACAGGGGCGTATTCGGGCGGGGAGCTGTTTTTT	CASSKRTGAYSGGELFF
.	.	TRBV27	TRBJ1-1	TGTGCCAGCAGTTTCAACAGGGACACTGAAGCTTTCTTT	CASSFNRDTEAFF
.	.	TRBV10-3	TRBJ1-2	TGTGCCATCAGTGAGCAGGGATCTAACTATGGCTACACCTTC	CAISEQGSNYGYTF
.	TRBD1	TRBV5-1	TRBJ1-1	TGCGCCAGCAGCTCCGCTAGAGAAACAGGGGACACTGAAGCTTTCTTT	CASSSARETGDTEAFF
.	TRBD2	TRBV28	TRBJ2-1	TGTGCCAGCAGTCCGGCTGGACTAGCGCCCGTCTACAATGAGCAGTTCTTC	CASSPAGLAPVYNEQFF
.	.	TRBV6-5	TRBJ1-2	TGTGCCAGCGATCAGGGCTACTACTACTATGGCTACACCTTC	CASDQGYYYYGYTF